Described below is a single TCR beta chain sequence and its context. The CDR3 has 16 amino acids. V was clipped by 0 bases and J by 5 bases, with 15 bases between them. Germline V lookup: CDR1 SGHRS, CDR2 YFSETQ. Time point: after neoadjuvant nivolumab, at surgical resection. Cohort: HPV-negative, locally advanced oral cavity squamous cell carcinoma patients. This sample was included in a study of neoadjuvant anti-PD-1 for oral cavity cancer. Across the study: Nivolumab at 3 mg/kg was mostly given biweekly, three to four doses, pre-surgery. Patients without progression got a fourth dose around day 43.

Two replicates per tumor sample, mostly from around 4.8 ug of genomic DNA. Profiling relied on immunoSEQ multiplex PCR, and the TCRdb table lists in-frame clones only, not all of them. This sample yields approximately 37,000 clones, of which around 38% are seen a single time; about a sixth belongs to the top ten. Sample: tumor tissue, taken after nivolumab (anti-PD-1) treatment. The source of this sequence is a person between 40 and 85 years old with oral cavity squamous cell carcinoma. The chain carries TRBV5-1 and TRBJ2-1; D is uncertain. The CDR3, as DNA: TGCGCCAGCAGCTTGGTCGCCATCGGTGGGGACAATGAGCAGTTCTTC. It yields the protein CASSLVAIGGDNEQFF.